This T cell receptor beta chain was sequenced during a study of shared clonotypes between healthy human individuals. Across the study: The plates for each donor numbered three CD4 naive, three CD4 memory, two CD8 naive and one CD8 memory.

Clones were read by immunoSEQ multiplex PCR, and TCRdb kept only the in-frame ones, dropping some. The data contain hundreds of thousands of clones, around 96% of them seen just once; the ten biggest clones take up over 0.09%. Germline V gene sequence: CDR1 LNHDA, CDR2 SQIVND (reference sequence). The CDR3 runs 13 residues. V shed 3 bases, J shed 5 bases, and the junction held 2 bases outside the gene matches. Terminally differentiated effector memory CD45RA+ cells were excluded from the naive CD8 cells, which were CD45RO-negative and positively selected for CCR7. Sequencing was done on a sample of naive CD8+ T cells sorted from blood. The chain has TRBV19 and TRBJ2-7, with 9 bases matching TRBD1. The sequence was collected from a woman aged 25-40 years in good health. The DNA for the CDR3 is TGTGCCAGTAGTATGGGGACAGGGAACGAGCAGTACTTC. Its translation is CASSMGTGNEQYF.